The 9 T cell receptor beta chains below all came from one sample that was sequenced in a study of beta chain features in type 1 diabetes. Expressed TCRB transcripts were sequenced because the isolated RNA had all been reverse transcribed beforehand. Data came from immunoSEQ multiplex PCR; TCRdb stores just in-frame clones and leaves some out. The table lists 680,000 or so clones, 13% of them singletons. Study-wide points: Across all four CD4+ subsets, people with type 1 diabetes showed modestly shorter TCRB CDR3s.

Their antigens are not known. Specimen: naive CD4+ T cells from blood. The receptors were gathered from a man between 18 and 29 years old with type 1 diabetes.

This clone was seen more than once but under ten times. This chain uses TRBV5-4 with TRBJ1-2; 8 positions agree with TRBD1. V lost 6 bases, J lost 7 bases, and 17 bases stayed unmatched. The CDR3 has 16 amino acids. Per the germline V gene, CDR1 is SGHNT and CDR2 is YYREEE (reference sequence). CDR3 loop: CASKGIGQGMSSGYTF. The CDR3 DNA follows: TGTGCCAGCAAGGGGATCGGACAGGGCATGTCGTCTGGCTACACCTTC.

This chain uses TRBV30 with TRBJ2-7; D gene ambiguous. V shed 4 bases and J shed 0 bases, with 10 bases lying between them. The CDR3 is made up of 13 amino acids. Germline loops: CDR1 GTSNPN, CDR2 SVGIG (reference sequence). CDR3 nucleotides: TGTGCCTGGACCCCCCCCGCCTCCTACGAGCAGTACTTC. Translating it yields CAWTPPASYEQYF.

The chain employs TRBV5-1 and TRBJ2-5; no reliable D call. The CDR3 sequence is 13 residues long. CDR1 is SGHRS and CDR2 is YFSETQ in the germline V gene. Trimming took 5 bases from V and 0 from J, leaving 8 bases between them. CDR3 nucleotides: TGCGCCAGCAGAGGGCCGGACCAAGAGACCCAGTACTTC. It codes for CASRGPDQETQYF.

To note about this clone: Different DNA sequences within this sample yield the same CDR3. The rearrangement links TRBV7-9 to TRBJ1-2; TRBD1 matches 9 bases. CDR1 and CDR2 (germline): SEHNR, FQNEAQ (reference sequence). The CDR3 length is 14 residues. With V trimmed by 4 bases and J by 4 bases, 4 bases remained unmatched. The CDR3 loop is CASSSQTGGYGYTF. The CDR3 nucleotides read TGTGCCAGCAGCTCCCAGACAGGGGGCTATGGCTACACCTTC.

This clone has a handful of counts. The genes are TRBV7-9 and TRBJ2-7, with 11 bases lining up with TRBD2. Trimming removed 4 bases from V and 3 bases from J; junction bases left unmatched: 8. CDR3 size: 16 residues. Germline V gene sequence: CDR1 SEHNR, CDR2 FQNEAQ (reference sequence). The CDR3 reads CASSSTHTSGGYEQYF. The CDR3 DNA reads as TGTGCCAGCAGCTCGACCCATACTAGCGGGGGCTACGAGCAGTACTTC.

This clone was observed a few times. This sequence joins TRBV7-9 and TRBJ1-4, with D uncertain. The CDR3 runs to 15 residues. The ends were cut back, 5 bases at V and 1 base at J, with 11 bases in the middle. Germline-derived CDR1 and CDR2 are SEHNR and FQNEAQ (reference sequence). CDR3 nucleotides: TGTGCCAGCAGCCCCCTGGGAGGAACTAATGAAAAACTGTTTTTT. Residues: CASSPLGGTNEKLFF.

This clone was seen a single time. This chain links TRBV19 with TRBJ2-7; the D is unclear. This CDR3 contains 12 residues. V lost 3 bases, J lost 5 bases, and 8 bases lay in between. Looked up from germline, CDR1 is LNHDA and CDR2 is SQIVND (reference sequence). The CDR3 coding sequence is TGTGCCAGTAGTATTGACTCAAACGAGCAGTACTTC. Translated: CASSIDSNEQYF.

This clone turned up a few times. The J gene is TRBJ2-7, the V gene TRBV5-6; tentatively, D is TRBD1 or TRBD2 (5 bases each). There are 14 residues in the CDR3. V was cut by 4 bases and J by 0 bases, with 11 bases left in between. Germline assignment: CDR1 SGHDT and CDR2 YYEEEE. CDR3: CASSTDGTSYEQYF. CDR3 nucleotide sequence: TGTGCCAGCAGCACGGACGGGACCTCCTACGAGCAGTACTTC.

This chain connects TRBV27 to TRBJ1-5; perhaps TRBD1 as D (5 bases). The CDR3 extends over 15 amino acids. The germline V gene encodes CDR1 MNHEY and CDR2 SMNVEV (reference sequence). V was pared by 5 bases and J by 7 bases, with 18 bases between. CDR3 sequence (DNA): TGTGCCAGCAGTCCCCATCGGGGGACTCACCAGCCCCAGCATTTT. Encoded protein: CASSPHRGTHQPQHF.